Below are 5 T cell receptor beta chains sequenced from a single sample in a study of blood T cell repertoires in COVID-19. The repertoire was sequenced with immunoSEQ multiplex PCR; TCRdb's copy has only in-frame clones and lacks some. The sample has 70,000 to 95,000 clones; 70% to 90% are singletons. The sequencing sample was made of peripheral blood. The receptor set was obtained from a man aged 45-65 years with COVID-19, enrolled during active disease.

The chain combines TRBV19 with TRBJ1-2; D might be TRBD1 (6 bases). This CDR3 spans 15 amino acids. The germline V gene has CDR1 LNHDA and CDR2 SQIVND (reference sequence). Trimming took 5 bases from V and 5 from J, leaving 18 bases between them. DNA of the CDR3: TGTGCCAGTAGTCCCGAACGGACAGCCCGATATGGCTACACCTTC. The encoded protein is CASSPERTARYGYTF.

The chain combines TRBV9 with TRBJ2-5; D unclear. CDR1 SGDLS and CDR2 YYNGEE come from the germline V gene. Trimming took 0 bases from V and 2 from J, leaving 8 bases between them. The CDR3 covers 14 residues. In DNA, the CDR3 is TGTGCCAGCAGCGTAGGTGGAGCTCAAGAGACCCAGTACTTC. Its translation: CASSVGGAQETQYF.

The chain uses TRBV5-1 and TRBJ1-2; possible D gene TRBD1, 6 bases. This CDR3 is 13 amino acids long. Trimming removed 0 bases from V and 7 bases from J, with 10 bases in between. In germline, CDR1 is SGHRS, CDR2 YFSETQ. The CDR3 DNA reads TGCGCCAGCAGCTTGGGGCAGGGGCTTGGCTACACCTTC. It codes for CASSLGQGLGYTF.

The gene calls are TRBV11-3 and TRBJ2-1, with 9 nucleotides matching TRBD2. The germline CDR1 and CDR2 sequences are SGHNT and YENEEA. V lost 5 bases to trimming and J lost 9 bases; unmatched junction nucleotides: 14. The CDR3 has 16 amino acids. CDR3 protein: CASSPNGGGARGEQFF. The CDR3 nucleotides are TGTGCCAGCAGCCCGAACGGCGGGGGGGCTAGGGGTGAGCAGTTCTTC. The full variable domain, in which reference TRBV11-3 and TRBJ2-1 provide the parts outside the CDR3, is EAGVVQSPRYKIIEKKQPVAFWCNPISGHNTLYWYLQNLGQGPELLIRYENEEAVDDSQLPKDRFSAERLKGVDSTLKIQPAELGDSAVYLCASSPNGGGARGEQFFGPGTRLTVL.

A single count supports this clone. The V call is TRBV5-6, the J call TRBJ1-5; D possibly corresponds to TRBD1 (6 bases). The V end was cut by 4 bases, the J end by 1 base, with 15 bases between. This CDR3 has 16 residues. The germline gives CDR1 SGHDT, CDR2 YYEEEE. DNA for the CDR3: TGTGCCAGCAGCGCCTGGCGGGGGGCGAGCAATCAGCCCCAGCATTTT. It translates to CASSAWRGASNQPQHF.